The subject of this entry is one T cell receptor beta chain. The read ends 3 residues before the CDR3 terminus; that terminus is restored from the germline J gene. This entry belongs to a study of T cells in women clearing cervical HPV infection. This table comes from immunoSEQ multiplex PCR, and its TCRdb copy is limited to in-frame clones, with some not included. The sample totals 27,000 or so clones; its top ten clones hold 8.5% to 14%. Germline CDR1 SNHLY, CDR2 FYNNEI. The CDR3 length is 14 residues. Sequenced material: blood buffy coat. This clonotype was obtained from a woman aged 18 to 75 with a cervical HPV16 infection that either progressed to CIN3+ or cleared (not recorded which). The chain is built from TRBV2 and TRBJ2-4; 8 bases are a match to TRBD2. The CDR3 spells CASIGTSVQETQYF. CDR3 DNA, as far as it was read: TGTGCCAGCATTGGGACTAGTGTTCAAGAGACT.